This TCR beta chain comes out of a study of control samples from healthy donors and cancer patients. Losses at the gene ends were 2 bases for V and 2 bases for J; bases not matched to a gene: 3. Germline V CDR1 and CDR2: SEHNR, FQNEAQ (reference sequence). This CDR3 has 15 amino acids. Using immunoSEQ multiplex PCR, the repertoire was profiled, and TCRdb retains in-frame clones only, with some absent. The profile shows some 150,000 clones, 89% of them singletons. Sample: blood. This TCR was recovered from a young man in good health. The V call is TRBV7-9, the J call TRBJ2-7, with TRBD1 matching over 10 bases. In DNA, the CDR3 is TGTGCCAGCAGCTTAAGGGACAGGGGAGCCTACGAGCAGTACTTC. It yields the protein CASSLRDRGAYEQYF.